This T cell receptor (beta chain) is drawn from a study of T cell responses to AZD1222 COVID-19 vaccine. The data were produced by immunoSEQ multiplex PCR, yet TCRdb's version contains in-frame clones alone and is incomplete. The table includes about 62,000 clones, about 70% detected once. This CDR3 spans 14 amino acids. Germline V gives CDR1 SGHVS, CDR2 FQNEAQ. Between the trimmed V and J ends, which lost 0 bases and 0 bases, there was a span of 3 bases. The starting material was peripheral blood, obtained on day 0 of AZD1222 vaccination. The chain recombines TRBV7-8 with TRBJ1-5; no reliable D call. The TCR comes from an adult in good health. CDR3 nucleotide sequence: TGTGCCAGCAGCTTAGCGAATAGCAATCAGCCCCAGCATTTT. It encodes CASSLANSNQPQHF.